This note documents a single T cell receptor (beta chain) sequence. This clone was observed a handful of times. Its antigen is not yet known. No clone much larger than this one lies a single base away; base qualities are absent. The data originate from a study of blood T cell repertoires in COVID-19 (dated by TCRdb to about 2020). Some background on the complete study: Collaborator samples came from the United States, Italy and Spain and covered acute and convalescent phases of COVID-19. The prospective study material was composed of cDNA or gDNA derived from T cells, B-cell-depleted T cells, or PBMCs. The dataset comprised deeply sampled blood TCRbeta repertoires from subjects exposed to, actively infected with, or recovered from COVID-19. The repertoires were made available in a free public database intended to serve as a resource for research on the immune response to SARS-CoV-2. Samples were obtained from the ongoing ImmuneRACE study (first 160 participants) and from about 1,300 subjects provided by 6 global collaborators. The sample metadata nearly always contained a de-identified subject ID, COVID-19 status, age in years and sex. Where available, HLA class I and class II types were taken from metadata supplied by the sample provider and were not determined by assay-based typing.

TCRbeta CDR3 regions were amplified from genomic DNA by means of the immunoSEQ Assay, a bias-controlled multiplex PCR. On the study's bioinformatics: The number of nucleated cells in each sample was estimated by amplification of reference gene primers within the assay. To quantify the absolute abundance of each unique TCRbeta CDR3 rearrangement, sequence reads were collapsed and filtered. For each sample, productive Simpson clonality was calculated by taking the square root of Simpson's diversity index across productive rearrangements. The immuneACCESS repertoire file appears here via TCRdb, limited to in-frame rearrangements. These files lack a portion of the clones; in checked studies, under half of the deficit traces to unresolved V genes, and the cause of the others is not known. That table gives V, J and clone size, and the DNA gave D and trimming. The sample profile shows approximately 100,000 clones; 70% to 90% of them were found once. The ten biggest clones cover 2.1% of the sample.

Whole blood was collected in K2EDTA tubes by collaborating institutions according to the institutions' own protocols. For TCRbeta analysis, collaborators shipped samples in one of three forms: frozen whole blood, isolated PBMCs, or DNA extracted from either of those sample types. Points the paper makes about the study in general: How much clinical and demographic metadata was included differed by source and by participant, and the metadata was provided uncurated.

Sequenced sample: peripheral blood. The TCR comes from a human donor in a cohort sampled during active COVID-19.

The encoded CDR3 is CASSRTGQAYEQYF. The nucleotide sequence is TGTGCCAGCAGTCGGACAGGGCAGGCCTACGAGCAGTACTTC. In this chain, TRBV27 is recombined with TRBJ2-7, with 8 bases aligning to TRBD1. Germline trimming: 5 bases from V, 2 bases from J; junction bases outside gene matches: 5. The germline V gene (reference sequence) yields MNHEY for CDR1 and SMNVEV for CDR2. The CDR3 goes from the cysteine to the phenylalanine over 14 residues. Kept here is only the CDR3 DNA, which spans 42 bases and is read in frame from base 1.